This TCR beta chain stems from a study of T cell responses to AZD1222 COVID-19 vaccine. Points from the study as a whole: A rise in Spike-specific TCR breadth and depth followed two AZD1222 doses. Females made up more of the donors, who were largely white British, and clonal diversity may have come out too low. Sampling that yielded the repertoires occurred only after the peak T cell response. Vaccine-associated CD4 TCRs ranged over spike, dominating at 160-218 and 743-854.

Notes on this clone: Its antigen is unknown.

The CDR3 length is 15 residues. Germline V gene lookup returns CDR1 MDHEN and CDR2 SYDVKM. The germline V and J ends were trimmed by 6 bases and 0 bases, with 15 bases remaining between them. Only in-frame clones appear in the TCRdb table, and some are missing; sequencing was by immunoSEQ multiplex PCR. This table has 95,000 to 150,000 clones, around 91% appearing once. J is TRBJ2-7 and V is TRBV28; maybe TRBD1 (5 bases). The clonotype originates from an adult in good health. The sequencing used peripheral blood, collected on day 0 of AZD1222 vaccination. This CDR3 reads CASSPPYRYSYEQYF. CDR3 nucleotides: TGTGCCAGCAGCCCCCCATACAGGTACTCCTACGAGCAGTACTTC.